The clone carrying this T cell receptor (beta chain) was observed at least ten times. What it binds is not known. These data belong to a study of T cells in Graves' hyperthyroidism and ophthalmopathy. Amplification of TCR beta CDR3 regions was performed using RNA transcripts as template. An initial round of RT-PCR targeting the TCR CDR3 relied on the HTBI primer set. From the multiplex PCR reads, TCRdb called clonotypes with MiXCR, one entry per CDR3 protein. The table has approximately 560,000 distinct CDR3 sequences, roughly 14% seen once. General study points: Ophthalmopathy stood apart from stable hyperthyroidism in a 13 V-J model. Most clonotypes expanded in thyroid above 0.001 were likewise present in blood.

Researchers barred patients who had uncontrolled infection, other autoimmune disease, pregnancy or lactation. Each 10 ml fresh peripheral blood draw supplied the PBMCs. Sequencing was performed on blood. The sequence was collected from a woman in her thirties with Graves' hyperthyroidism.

CDR3 region: CASSQAGVSYNEQFF. The CDR3 region has the DNA TGTGCCAGCAGCCAAGCGGGAGTCTCCTACAATGAGCAGTTCTTC. The gene calls are TRBV3-1 and TRBJ2-1; possibly TRBD2 for D (6 bases). Per the germline V gene, CDR1 is LGHDT and CDR2 is YNNKEL (reference sequence). The CDR3 loop spans 15 amino acids. The V end was cut by 1 base, the J end by 0 bases, with 7 bases between.